The next 22 T cell receptor beta chains were all read from a single sample in a study of blood T cell repertoires in COVID-19. Only in-frame clones appear in the TCRdb table, and some are missing; sequencing was by immunoSEQ multiplex PCR. The sample yields about 48,000 clones, approximately 80% seen once. The sample was peripheral blood. These receptors originate from a human donor with active or convalescent COVID-19. The donor label of this sample is uncertain.

This chain joins TRBV12-3 or TRBV12-4 and TRBJ2-3, with no clear D. With 5 bases removed from V and 4 bases from J, the gap between germline ends came to 4 bases. This CDR3 is 11 amino acids long. CDR3 in DNA: TGTGCCAGCAGTGCGCCAGATACGCAGTATTTT. Its translation is CASSAPDTQYF.

The V and J genes are TRBV9 and TRBJ2-3; 12 nucleotides align to TRBD2. This CDR3 has 16 amino acids. V dropped 3 bases and J dropped 5; count of bases not matched to a gene: 7. CDR1 is SGDLS and CDR2 is YYNGEE in the germline V gene. CDR3 nucleotide sequence: TGTGCCAGCAGCGCTAGCGGGAGGGCCGGAGGAGATACGCAGTATTTT. It encodes CASSASGRAGGDTQYF.

This sequence joins TRBV14 and TRBJ1-1; maybe TRBD1 (6 bases). CDR1 and CDR2 from the germline V gene are SGHDN and FVKESK. The length of the CDR3 is 15 residues. V lost 3 bases and J lost 7, with 18 bases in between. DNA for the CDR3: TGTGCCAGCAGCCAGCGGGCAGGACAGCCCTATGAAGCTTTCTTT. Translation: CASSQRAGQPYEAFF.

The chain has TRBV19 and TRBJ1-1; D might be TRBD1 (6 bases). Deletions cut 6 bases from V and 11 bases from J, with 16 bases between. CDR1 is LNHDA, CDR2 SQIVND, per germline (reference sequence). The CDR3 totals 12 residues. The CDR3 here is CASSTTGRVAFF. In nucleotides, the CDR3 is TGTGCCAGTAGCACAACAGGGAGGGTGGCTTTCTTT.

Note on this clone: The sample contains more than one DNA sequence encoding this CDR3. The V and J genes are TRBV9 and TRBJ2-7; 8 nucleotides line up with TRBD1. Germline CDR1 is SGDLS and CDR2 is YYNGEE. The junction had 4 bases not matched to a gene; V was cut back by 0 bases and J by 2 bases. CDR3 length: 15 residues. The CDR3 loop is CASSVEGQGTYEQYF. CDR3 nucleotides: TGTGCCAGCAGCGTAGAAGGACAGGGTACCTACGAGCAGTACTTC.

This sequence joins TRBV18 and TRBJ1-6; TRBD1 matches 10 bases. With V trimmed by 2 bases and J by 9 bases, 7 bases remained unmatched. In germline, CDR1 is KGHSH, CDR2 LQKENI. CDR3 length: 16 residues. CDR3 protein: CASSPLGGQGVSPLHF. The CDR3 DNA follows: TGTGCCAGCTCACCATTGGGTGGACAGGGGGTTTCACCCCTCCACTTT.

This clone was seen only once. The chain uses TRBV15 and TRBJ1-6; D is perhaps TRBD1 (6 bases). Germline lookup yields CDR1 LNHNV and CDR2 YYDKDF (reference sequence). V lost 0 bases and J lost 7, with 13 bases in between. The CDR3 length is 16 residues. CDR3 in amino acids: CATSRELDRRNSPLHF. CDR3 DNA: TGTGCCACCAGCAGAGAATTGGACAGAAGAAATTCACCCCTCCACTTT.

This clone was picked up one time. The rearrangement links TRBV7-2 to TRBJ1-4, with TRBD1 matching over 9 bases. Germline values: CDR1 SGHTA, CDR2 FQGNSA. Germline trimming cut 5 bases from V and 8 bases from J; bases unmatched to any gene: 6. This CDR3 contains 14 residues. The chain's CDR3 is CASSPGQGREKLFF. CDR3 in DNA: TGTGCCAGCAGCCCGGGACAGGGTAGGGAAAAACTGTTTTTT.

This clone was seen just once. The genes are TRBV11-2 and TRBJ2-7; 11 nucleotides line up with TRBD2. V lost 5 bases, J lost 7 bases, and 13 bases stayed unmatched. This CDR3 comprises 16 residues. The germline V gene encodes CDR1 SGHAT and CDR2 FQNNGV. The CDR3 here is CASSPALAGVYGEQYF. As DNA, the CDR3 is TGTGCCAGCAGCCCCGCACTAGCGGGAGTTTATGGGGAGCAGTACTTC.

This chain connects TRBV10-1 to TRBJ2-5, with a weak D call TRBD2 (6 bases). V was clipped by 0 bases and J by 5 bases, with 13 bases between them. Germline CDR1 reads WNHNN; CDR2 reads SYGVQD (reference sequence). This CDR3 region has 15 residues. The CDR3, as DNA: TGCGCCAGCAGTGAGTCTTGTGCGGGGTGCGAGACCCAGTACTTC. Protein product: CASSESCAGCETQYF.

The chain uses TRBV10-2 and TRBJ2-2, with D perhaps matching TRBD2 (5 bases). This CDR3 comprises 15 residues. The V and J ends lost 6 bases and 5 bases respectively, with 16 bases between them. Looked up from germline, CDR1 is WSHSY and CDR2 is SAAADI. CDR3 DNA: TGCGCCAGCAGAAGAGTGGGAGCATCAACCGGGGAGCTGTTTTTT. It translates to CASRRVGASTGELFF.

The count of this clone is one. The J gene is TRBJ2-1, the V gene TRBV5-1, with 8 bases that match TRBD2. Germline assignment: CDR1 SGHRS and CDR2 YFSETQ. Trimming at V came to 2 bases and at J to 1 base, leaving 8 bases not matched to a gene. The CDR3 totals 17 residues. This chain's CDR3 is CASSFLLSGSSYNEQFF. Written as DNA, the CDR3 is TGCGCCAGCAGCTTCCTACTCAGCGGGAGTTCCTACAATGAGCAGTTCTTC.

The DNA for the CDR3 is TGTGCCAGCAGCGGCAAGATAGATTCACCCCTCCACTTT. This sequence encodes CASSGKIDSPLHF. The chain links TRBV9 to TRBJ1-6; no clear D gene. Germline values: CDR1 SGDLS, CDR2 YYNGEE. The CDR3 is made up of 13 amino acids. Trimming shortened V by 3 bases and J by 8 bases, and 9 bases separated the two germline ends.

V and J are TRBV30 and TRBJ2-2; 9 bases fit TRBD2. This CDR3 has 15 amino acids. Germline V lookup: CDR1 GTSNPN, CDR2 SVGIG (reference sequence). V dropped 3 bases and J dropped 0; count of bases not matched to a gene: 2. The CDR3 is CAWRIAGANTGELFF. CDR3 DNA sequence: TGTGCCTGGAGGATAGCGGGGGCGAACACCGGGGAGCTGTTTTTT.

In its sample, this clone was seen a few times. At one boundary the junction diverges from the germline segment, which might be a read error. The chain is built from TRBV5-4 and TRBJ2-7; D is uncertain. CDR3 length equals 13 residues. Germline V CDR1 and CDR2: SGHNT, YYREEE (reference sequence). The CDR3 sequence is CASSVNYAVFPEF. The CDR3 DNA sequence: TGTGCCAGCAGCGTGAACTACGCGGTGTTTCCCGAATTC.

V usage is TRBV5-1 and J usage is TRBJ2-3; 7 nucleotides agree with TRBD1. Germline-derived CDR1 and CDR2 are SGHRS and YFSETQ. V gave up 1 base and J gave up 2 bases; unmatched junction bases: 7. The length of the CDR3 is 16 residues. In nucleotides, the CDR3 is TGCGCCAGCAGCTTGCAACCGGGACAGCTCACAGATACGCAGTATTTT. Translation gives CASSLQPGQLTDTQYF.

The rearrangement uses TRBV15 and TRBJ1-5; D is perhaps TRBD1 (5 bases). This CDR3 contains 18 residues. The germline V and J ends were trimmed by 1 base and 1 base, with 17 bases remaining between them. Germline CDR1 is LNHNV and CDR2 is YYDKDF (reference sequence). The CDR3 spells CATSRGSNTGDSNQPQHF. The CDR3, as DNA: TGTGCCACCAGCAGAGGTTCAAACACAGGAGACAGCAATCAGCCCCAGCATTTT. The full variable domain, rest sourced from reference TRBV15 and TRBJ1-5, is DAMVIQNPRYQVTQFGKPVTLSCSQTLNHNVMYWYQQKSSQAPKLLFHYYDKDFNNEADTPDNFQSRRPNTSFCFLDIRSPGLGDTAMYLCATSRGSNTGDSNQPQHFGDGTRLSIL.

The CDR3 spells CASSDRLNTEAFF. The CDR3 nucleotides are TGCGCCAGCAGCGACAGATTGAACACTGAAGCTTTCTTT. V usage is TRBV5-1 and J usage is TRBJ1-1; a weak D match, TRBD1 (5 bases). Germline V gene sequence: CDR1 SGHRS, CDR2 YFSETQ. This CDR3 spans 13 amino acids. Between the trimmed V and J ends, which lost 4 bases and 0 bases, there was a span of 7 bases.

A few counts support this clone. The rearrangement uses TRBV12-5 and TRBJ1-1, with D tentatively TRBD1 (5 bases). The ends were cut back, 4 bases at V and 4 bases at J, with 10 bases in the middle. Germline loops: CDR1 LGHNT, CDR2 FRNRAP. CDR3 size: 13 residues. The CDR3 sequence is CASGSGGVTEAFF. The CDR3 DNA reads as TGTGCTAGTGGTTCGGGGGGTGTCACTGAAGCTTTCTTT.

The chain's CDR3 is CASSWPGQGGGNTEAFF. The CDR3, as DNA: TGTGCCAGCAGCTGGCCGGGACAGGGTGGGGGGAACACTGAAGCTTTCTTT. The chain joins TRBV7-2 to TRBJ1-1, with 9 bases lining up with TRBD1. This CDR3 is 17 amino acids long. Germline trimming cut 4 bases from V and 1 base from J; bases unmatched to any gene: 10. Germline V gene lookup returns CDR1 SGHTA and CDR2 FQGNSA.

The V gene is TRBV3-1 (or the pseudogene TRBV3-2), the J gene TRBJ1-5; 11 nucleotides agree with TRBD1. The CDR3 has 14 residues. Trimming took 1 base from V and 9 from J; bases not matched to a gene: 2. Germline V lookup: CDR1 LGHDT, CDR2 YNNKEL (reference sequence). This CDR3 reads CASSQGGQGVPQHF. CDR3 in DNA: TGTGCCAGCAGCCAAGGGGGACAGGGGGTGCCCCAGCATTTT.

The chain recombines TRBV11-2 with TRBJ1-5; D is undetermined. In germline, CDR1 is SGHAT, CDR2 FQNNGV. V lost 7 bases and J 0 bases, leaving 7 bases between the germline ends. There are 13 residues in the CDR3. CDR3 in amino acids: CASNIPSNQPQHF. The DNA for the CDR3 is TGTGCCAGCAATATCCCTAGCAATCAGCCCCAGCATTTT.